This TCR beta chain was sequenced for a study of a mutant IDH1 vaccine in newly diagnosed glioma. Across the whole study: Of the patients given treatment, approximately 60% were male and 37.5% were female, and a mean age of approximately 40 years was recorded. Patients got radiotherapy, temozolomide, or both beforehand, and most got both. General observations from the study: Pseudoprogression seemed unlinked to shifts in top peripheral T cell clonotypes.

The table came from immunoSEQ multiplex PCR; TCRdb's copy has only in-frame clones and leaves some out. Of about 63,000 clones in the sample, about 83% were seen once. Indicated time point: baseline, week 1 (first vaccination visit). Treatment reported: pre-vaccination baseline after standard-of-care therapy. Each donor presented with a new WHO grade 3 or 4 astrocytoma that tested IDH1-mutant and showed ATRX loss. Trimming cost V 3 bases and J 1 base, with 22 bases left between them. CDR3 length: 19 residues. From germline, CDR1 is LNHDA and CDR2 SQIVND (reference sequence). A remark on this clone: Its matching antigen is unknown.

The source was peripheral blood mononuclear cells (PBMCs), collected from a glioma patient treated with radiotherapy, temozolomide or both. The rearrangement uses TRBV19 and TRBJ1-5; D might be TRBD1 (5 bases). This TCR came from a woman between 18 and 30 years old with glioma. Some clones in this sample may be carry-over from other donors' samples. CDR3 protein: CASSMPSGGGSRSNQPQHF. The CDR3 nucleotides are TGTGCCAGTAGTATGCCCTCTGGGGGAGGGTCAAGAAGCAATCAGCCCCAGCATTTT.